These 23 T cell receptor beta chains share one sample of origin, sequenced in a study of cytomegalovirus exposure and HLA in healthy donors. The PCR was carried out with 60 Vbeta primers and 13 Jbeta primers. Assay: immunoSEQ multiplex PCR; the TCRdb copy retains only in-frame clones and omits some. The data contain around 120,000 clones, about four fifths of them singletons. Specimen: PBMCs. All receptors derive from a female donor in good health and CMV-seropositive.

The chain carries TRBV6-5 and TRBJ1-6, with D hard to call. The length of the CDR3 is 14 residues. Looked up from germline, CDR1 is MNHEY and CDR2 is SVGAGI. V was clipped by 5 bases and J by 14 bases, with 19 bases between them. The CDR3 here is CASSESFNIESLHF. DNA for the CDR3: TGTGCCAGCAGTGAATCATTTAATATCGAGTCCCTCCACTTT.

This chain links TRBV5-4 with TRBJ1-2, with 9 bases identical to TRBD1. The CDR3 covers 16 residues. From germline, CDR1 is SGHNT and CDR2 YYREEE (reference sequence). V gave up 3 bases and J gave up 4 bases; unmatched junction bases: 10. CDR3 nucleotide sequence: TGTGCCAGCAGCTCGGGACAGGGAATAGGGGCCTATGGCTACACCTTC. Protein sequence: CASSSGQGIGAYGYTF.

The rearrangement joins TRBV5-1 to TRBJ2-1, with D tentatively TRBD2 (6 bases). Trimming took off 5 bases at V and 6 bases at J, with 6 bases between the two ends. Germline V CDR1 and CDR2: SGHRS, YFSETQ. CDR3 length: 11 residues. CDR3 residues: CASSSGNEQFF. Here the CDR3 DNA reads TGCGCCAGCAGTAGCGGCAATGAGCAGTTCTTC. Supplemented by reference TRBV5-1 and TRBJ2-1, the full variable domain reads KAGVTQTPRYLIKTRGQQVTLSCSPISGHRSVSWYQQTPGQGLQFLFEYFSETQRNKGNFPGRFSGRQFSNSRSEMNVSTLELGDSALYLCASSSGNEQFFGPGTRLTVL.

J is TRBJ1-1 and V is TRBV30; 8 bases map to TRBD1. The ends lost 2 bases at V and 7 bases at J; junction bases unmatched: 12. Germline loops: CDR1 GTSNPN, CDR2 SVGIG (reference sequence). The CDR3 runs 15 residues. CDR3 DNA: TGTGCCTGGAGTAAGGGCAGGGGGCGCTTAAGTGAAGCTTTCTTT. It yields the protein CAWSKGRGRLSEAFF.

The chain links TRBV6-1 to TRBJ2-5, with a possible D match to TRBD1 (6 bases). CDR3 size: 15 residues. V dropped 6 bases and J dropped 5 bases, with 19 bases sitting between them. CDR1 and CDR2 from the germline V gene are MNHNS and SASEGT. Here the CDR3 reads CASSTVAGGVETQYF. The CDR3 nucleotides read TGTGCCAGCAGCACGGTGGCTGGGGGCGTCGAGACCCAGTACTTC.

The chain combines TRBV19 with TRBJ1-5; D ambiguous. Germline V gives CDR1 LNHDA, CDR2 SQIVND (reference sequence). Trimming removed 6 bases from V and 3 bases from J, with 15 bases in between. The CDR3 runs 15 residues. The chain's CDR3 is CASRNSQNINQPQHF. The CDR3 bases are TGTGCCAGTAGGAATTCCCAAAACATCAATCAGCCCCAGCATTTT.

CDR3 coding DNA: TGTGCCAGCAGCCGGGTCGTCGGCATCAACGATGGCTACACCTTC. This gives the protein CASSRVVGINDGYTF. The chain links TRBV7-2 to TRBJ1-2; D not certain. V dropped 5 bases and J dropped 6 bases, with 19 bases sitting between them. Per germline, CDR1 SGHTA and CDR2 FQGNSA. The CDR3 covers 15 residues.

The rearrangement uses TRBV7-9 and TRBJ2-3, with 8 positions matching TRBD2. Germline CDR1 reads SEHNR; CDR2 reads FQNEAQ (reference sequence). J was trimmed by 3 bases and V by 1 base; bases with no gene match: 3. The CDR3 length is 15 residues. This CDR3 is CASSLGGGGTDTQYF. In DNA form, the CDR3 reads TGTGCCAGCAGCTTAGGTGGCGGGGGGACAGATACGCAGTATTTT.

The V and J genes are TRBV9 and TRBJ1-6; TRBD1 aligns across 7 bases. Germline V gene data show CDR1 as SGDLS and CDR2 as YYNGEE. J lost 0 bases, V lost 4 bases, and 7 bases had no gene match. There are 17 residues in the CDR3. Here the CDR3 DNA reads TGTGCCAGCAGCATTGACAGGGAGAGCTCCTATAATTCACCCCTCCACTTT. Its protein product is CASSIDRESSYNSPLHF.

V is TRBV5-1 and J is TRBJ2-1; 14 nucleotides match TRBD2. The CDR3 is made up of 19 amino acids. Germline CDR1 is SGHRS and CDR2 is YFSETQ. The junction had 9 bases not matched to a gene; V was cut back by 4 bases and J by 0 bases. CDR3 DNA: TGCGCCAGCAGCCTGGGACTAGCGGGGGCTATAAGCTCCTACAATGAGCAGTTCTTC. Protein sequence: CASSLGLAGAISSYNEQFF. The entire variable domain, with the rest obtained from reference TRBV5-1 and TRBJ2-1, is as follows: KAGVTQTPRYLIKTRGQQVTLSCSPISGHRSVSWYQQTPGQGLQFLFEYFSETQRNKGNFPGRFSGRQFSNSRSEMNVSTLELGDSALYLCASSLGLAGAISSYNEQFFGPGTRLTVL.

The chain recombines TRBV4-3 with TRBJ2-3, with D tentatively TRBD2 (6 bases). Trimming removed 0 bases at V and 0 bases at J, with 13 bases between. Germline assignment: CDR1 LGHNA and CDR2 YSLEER. The CDR3 covers 17 residues. The CDR3 region has the DNA TGCGCCAGCAGCCAAGATTCCGGGACTTCTAGCACAGATACGCAGTATTTT. Translation gives CASSQDSGTSSTDTQYF.

The chain couples TRBV5-1 to TRBJ1-1, with D possibly TRBD1 on 6 matching bases. The CDR3 runs to 15 residues. Per germline, CDR1 SGHRS and CDR2 YFSETQ. V was trimmed by 3 bases and J by 4 bases, leaving 16 bases between them. In DNA form, the CDR3 reads TGCGCCAGCAGCTCAGCCCCCGGGACAACCACTGAAGCTTTCTTT. Its protein product is CASSSAPGTTTEAFF.

V gene TRBV7-6 combines with J gene TRBJ1-6, with TRBD1 identical over 10 bases. This CDR3 is built from 18 residues. After removal of 1 base from V and 0 bases from J, the junction contained 3 bases not matched to a gene. Germline CDR1 is SGHVS and CDR2 is FNYEAQ. CDR3 sequence (DNA): TGTGCCAGCAGCTTAGGGACAGGGGGGTTCTCCTATAATTCACCCCTCCACTTT. It translates to CASSLGTGGFSYNSPLHF.

This clone was picked up a small number of times. The chain carries TRBV7-9 and TRBJ1-2; D gene ambiguous. Looked up from germline, CDR1 is SEHNR and CDR2 is FQNEAQ (reference sequence). The CDR3 totals 14 residues. The V and J ends lost 3 bases and 8 bases respectively, with 16 bases between them. CDR3 protein: CASSLAADFVGYTF. In nucleotides, the CDR3 is TGTGCCAGCAGCTTGGCTGCAGACTTTGTAGGCTACACCTTC.

The chain has TRBV7-9 and TRBJ1-5, with D tentatively TRBD1 (5 bases). Germline V CDR1 and CDR2: SEHNR, FQNEAQ (reference sequence). Trimming removed 0 bases from V and 7 bases from J, with 10 bases in between. The CDR3 is made up of 14 amino acids. This chain's CDR3 is CASSLAQGSQPQHF. Written as DNA, the CDR3 is TGTGCCAGCAGCTTAGCGCAGGGAAGCCAGCCCCAGCATTTT.

There are a few counts of this clone. This rearrangement joins TRBV4-1 to TRBJ1-1; unclear D gene. The length of the CDR3 is 13 residues. Trimming removed 1 base at V and 6 bases at J, with 9 bases between. CDR1 and CDR2 (germline): MGHRA, YSYEKL. The CDR3 sequence is CASSQGDWSEAFF. For the CDR3, the DNA is TGCGCCAGCAGCCAAGGCGACTGGTCTGAAGCTTTCTTT.

This clone was seen just once. The chain joins TRBV6-1 to TRBJ1-6, with D tentatively TRBD1 (5 bases). Germline CDR1 MNHNS, CDR2 SASEGT. V lost 5 bases, J lost 10 bases, and 18 bases lay in between. There are 15 residues in the CDR3. This CDR3 reads CASSPQIGGNSPLHF. The CDR3 region has the DNA TGTGCCAGCAGTCCCCAAATCGGGGGGAACTCACCCCTCCACTTT.

This sequence joins TRBV6-5 and TRBJ1-6, with D maybe TRBD1 (5 bases). The germline V gene encodes CDR1 MNHEY and CDR2 SVGAGI. V was shortened by 2 bases and J by 7 bases, with 12 bases between the two germline ends. The CDR3 spans 15 residues. CDR3 in amino acids: CASSYGRVGNSPLHF. The CDR3 nucleotides read TGTGCCAGCAGTTACGGCAGGGTCGGGAATTCACCCCTCCACTTT.

This rearrangement joins TRBV30 to TRBJ2-7; 10 nucleotides match TRBD1. From germline, CDR1 is GTSNPN and CDR2 SVGIG (reference sequence). The CDR3 contains 15 residues. The V and J ends lost 8 bases and 6 bases, in that order; junction bases with no gene match: 16. CDR3 nucleotide sequence: TGTGCCAAGAGTCGGGGGGGGACAGGGGCCACCGAGCAGTACTTC. Translated, it gives CAKSRGGTGATEQYF. Using reference TRBV30 and TRBJ2-7 for the parts outside the CDR3, the full variable domain is SQTIHQWPATLVQPVGSPLSLECTVEGTSNPNLYWYRQAAGRGLQLLFYSVGIGQISSEVPQNLSASRPQDRQFILSSKKLLLSDSGFYLCAKSRGGTGATEQYFGPGTRLTVT.

This sequence joins TRBV29-1 and TRBJ1-1, with 9 bases aligning to TRBD1. CDR1 and CDR2 (germline): SQVTM, ANQGSEA. V dropped 6 bases and J dropped 5; count of bases not matched to a gene: 10. The CDR3 covers 14 residues. CDR3 protein: CSVRIHRGQTEAFF. The DNA of the CDR3 is TGCAGCGTAAGGATACACAGGGGGCAGACTGAAGCTTTCTTT.

This chain joins TRBV28 and TRBJ1-5; D is perhaps TRBD1 (6 bases). The V end was cut by 7 bases, the J end by 7 bases, with 14 bases between. Germline V CDR1 and CDR2: MDHEN, SYDVKM. The CDR3 runs to 13 residues. CDR3 residues: CASNYRVGQPQHF. The DNA of the CDR3 is TGTGCCAGCAACTACAGGGTCGGCCAGCCCCAGCATTTT.

This clone occurred once. The chain has TRBV10-3 and TRBJ2-7; no definite D call. The CDR3 extends over 16 amino acids. CDR1 is ENHRY, CDR2 SYGVKD, per germline. V was pared by 3 bases and J by 0 bases, with 15 bases between. In DNA form, the CDR3 reads TGTGCCATCAGTGACCGTGCCACGGGTTCCTCCTACGAGCAGTACTTC. Protein product: CAISDRATGSSYEQYF.

In its sample, this clone was seen a few times. The chain couples TRBV4-2 to TRBJ1-5; 7 nucleotides line up with TRBD1. Per germline, CDR1 LGHNA and CDR2 YNFKEQ. The CDR3 consists of 15 residues. Losses at the gene ends were 9 bases for V and 0 bases for J; bases not matched to a gene: 8. The CDR3 nucleotides are TGTGCCAGTTCGGGGCAGGGGGATAGCAATCAGCCCCAGCATTTT. Translated: CASSGQGDSNQPQHF.